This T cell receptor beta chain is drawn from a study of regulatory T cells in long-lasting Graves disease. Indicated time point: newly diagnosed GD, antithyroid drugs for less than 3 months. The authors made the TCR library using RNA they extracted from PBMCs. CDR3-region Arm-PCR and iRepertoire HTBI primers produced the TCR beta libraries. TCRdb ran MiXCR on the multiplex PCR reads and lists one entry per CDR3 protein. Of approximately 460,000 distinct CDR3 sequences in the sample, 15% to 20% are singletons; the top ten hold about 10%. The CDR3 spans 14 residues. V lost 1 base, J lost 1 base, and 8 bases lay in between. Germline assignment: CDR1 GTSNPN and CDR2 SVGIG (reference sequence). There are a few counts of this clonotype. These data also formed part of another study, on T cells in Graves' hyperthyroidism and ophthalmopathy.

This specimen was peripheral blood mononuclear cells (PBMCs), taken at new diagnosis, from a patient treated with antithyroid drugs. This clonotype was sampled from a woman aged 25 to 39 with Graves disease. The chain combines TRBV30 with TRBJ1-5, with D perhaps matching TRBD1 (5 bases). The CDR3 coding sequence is TGTGCCTGGAGTGAGACAGTCAGCAATCAGCCCCAGCATTTT. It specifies CAWSETVSNQPQHF.